This T cell receptor beta chain came from a study of regulatory T cells in long-lasting Graves disease. Whole-study results and caveats: TRBV28, TRBJ1-2 and TRBJ2-5 were favored in persistent disease.

Comment on this clonotype: No antigen is known for it.

Building the TCR beta libraries relied on iRepertoire HTBI primers, and CDR3 regions underwent Arm-PCR. TCRdb used MiXCR to reprocess the multiplex PCR reads, holding one entry per CDR3 protein. The sample has hundreds of thousands of distinct CDR3 sequences, approximately 15% seen once. The time point: newly diagnosed GD, antithyroid drugs for less than 3 months. Following extraction of RNA from PBMCs, that RNA was used to make the TCR library. One endocrinology department in Xi'an, China, was where patients came from. V was clipped by 0 bases and J by 6 bases; unmatched bases: 0. This CDR3 is built from 16 residues. Germline V CDR1 and CDR2: MNHNS, SASEGT. The same sample was also studied in work on T cells in Graves' hyperthyroidism and ophthalmopathy.

This sequence originates from a woman between 40 and 50 years old with Graves disease. The material sequenced was peripheral blood mononuclear cells (PBMCs), taken at new diagnosis, from a patient treated with antithyroid drugs. The rearrangement uses TRBV6-1 and TRBJ2-1; 15 bases are shared with TRBD2. CDR3 nucleotide sequence: TGTGCCAGCAGTGAAGCGGGACTAGCGGGAGGCAATGAGCAGTTCTTC. As protein: CASSEAGLAGGNEQFF.